The rows below give T cell receptor beta chains drawn from one sample of a study of control samples from healthy donors and cancer patients. TCRdb keeps only in-frame clones here, not all; method: immunoSEQ multiplex PCR. Here the sample spans over 100,000 clones, around 88% being singletons. The sample consisted of blood. The receptors shown here come from a man aged 40-55 years in good health. Both conserved end residues are trimmed from each CDR3. Each record gives: clone size, V gene, CDR3 protein. For some rows the clone size is stated as once, few or many, or as a class when expanded; others skip it.

size: .; V: TRBV5-1; CDR3: ASSLGQGAGETQY
size: .; V: TRBV5-1; CDR3: ASSFGQGPGYGYT
size: .; V: TRBV5-6; CDR3: ASSLVATNEKLF
size: .; V: TRBV6-6; CDR3: ASSRLKGEAYGYT
size: .; V: TRBV24-1; CDR3: ATSEGTGSAF
size: .; V: TRBV5-4; CDR3: ASSARLAGKETQY
size: .; V: TRBV9; CDR3: ASPRRTRPYNEQF
size: .; V: TRBV25-1; CDR3: ASSESGSGGEYEQF
size: .; V: TRBV18; CDR3: ASSPGQWLGETQY
size: once; V: TRBV2; CDR3: ASMSGGNNEKLF
size: .; V: TRBV3-1/TRBV3-2; CDR3: ASGGGYAANEKLF
size: .; V: TRBV6-5; CDR3: ASRGQGNEKLF
size: .; V: TRBV5-1; CDR3: ASSLLQGSTDTQY
size: few; V: TRBV13; CDR3: ASSFFPVRANVLT
size: .; V: TRBV10-1; CDR3: ASRGSWGGTGELF
size: .; V: TRBV5-1; CDR3: ASSLATGELF
size: .; V: TRBV2; CDR3: ASRQRGANYGYT
size: .; V: TRBV18; CDR3: ASSPPTRSYEQY
size: .; V: TRBV23-1; CDR3: ASSHHQGEGNEKLF
size: .; V: TRBV6-1; CDR3: ASSDPWGDRGPRIYEQY
size: .; V: TRBV9; CDR3: ASSFGLAGIADTQY
size: .; V: TRBV7-3; CDR3: ASSLGANVLT
size: .; V: TRBV29-1; CDR3: SVAQKNEQF
size: .; V: TRBV10-3; CDR3: ATRYGSGANVLT
size: .; V: TRBV7-2; CDR3: ASSGSGTASYEQY
size: .; V: TRBV7-6; CDR3: ASSINVGVGTGELF
size: .; V: TRBV30; CDR3: AWSEGLTLGEQY
size: .; V: TRBV12-5; CDR3: ASGFLSTGARGYT
size: .; V: TRBV2; CDR3: ASRPTRSLGAFGYT
size: once; V: TRBV7-3; CDR3: ASSEQGDEQF
size: .; V: TRBV11-2; CDR3: ASSLEGGPYEQY